Below are 8 T cell receptor beta chains sequenced from a single sample in a study of post-analysis software for immune sequencing data. Included in the TCR beta cDNA libraries were unique molecular identifiers. TCRdb reprocessed the PCR reads with MiXCR, giving one entry per CDR3 protein. The table records over 150,000 distinct CDR3 sequences, under 40% of them present only once. The sample consisted of blood, taken after autologous hematopoietic stem cell transplantation. The receptor set was obtained from a girl aged 10 to 17 with multiple sclerosis.

V usage is TRBV7-2 and J usage is TRBJ1-4, with 9 nucleotides matching TRBD1. The CDR3 is made up of 15 amino acids. V lost 0 bases to trimming and J lost 8 bases; unmatched junction nucleotides: 4. Germline CDR1 SGHTA, CDR2 FQGNSA. CDR3 sequence (DNA): TGTGCCAGCAGCTTAGCAGACAGGGGGGGAGAAAAACTGTTTTTT. Amino acid sequence: CASSLADRGGEKLFF.

In its sample, this clonotype was seen a few times. A junction end diverges from the germline sequence, so it may reflect a read error. The chain uses TRBV19 and TRBJ2-1; the D is unclear. The CDR3 covers 13 residues. Germline CDR1 is LNHDA and CDR2 is SQIVND (reference sequence). CDR3 bases: TGTGCCAGCAGTATTCACACCTCCAATGAGCAGTTCTTC. It translates to CASSIHTSNEQFF.

This chain uses TRBV29-1 with TRBJ1-5, with 9 bases matching TRBD1. The V gene end was trimmed by 6 bases and the J gene end by 7 bases; junction bases not matched to a gene: 7. From germline, CDR1 is SQVTM and CDR2 ANQGSEA. This CDR3 has 13 residues. CDR3 amino acids: CSVQGAEGQPQHF. CDR3 nucleotide sequence: TGCAGCGTACAGGGGGCAGAAGGGCAGCCCCAGCATTTT.

This clonotype has more than one count but fewer than ten. The chain employs TRBV7-3 and TRBJ2-3; TRBD1 or TRBD2 may be the D gene (6 bases each). The CDR3 is made up of 16 amino acids. V lost 1 base, J lost 0 bases, and 11 bases lay in between. In germline, CDR1 is SGHTA, CDR2 FQGTGA. As DNA, the CDR3 is TGTGCCAGCAGCTTAAAGGCGGGACAAAGCACAGATACGCAGTATTTT. Amino acids: CASSLKAGQSTDTQYF.

The V call is TRBV27, the J call TRBJ1-6; D unresolved. Germline loops: CDR1 MNHEY, CDR2 SMNVEV (reference sequence). Trimming removed 5 bases from V and 6 bases from J, with 14 bases in between. The CDR3 contains 15 residues. CDR3 DNA: TGTGCCAGCAGTGTCGGTCCCGCCTTTAATTCACCCCTCCACTTT. Its protein is CASSVGPAFNSPLHF.

This clonotype was picked up a small number of times. The CDR3 DNA sequence: TGTGCCAGCAGCCAGTCGAGCGGGAGGGGAGCAGATACGCAGTATTTT. Translated: CASSQSSGRGADTQYF. The V call is TRBV7-3, the J call TRBJ2-3, with 10 bases identical to TRBD2. This CDR3 contains 16 residues. V trimming: 5 bases; J trimming: 4 bases; junction bases outside the gene matches: 9. Germline CDR1 reads SGHTA; CDR2 reads FQGTGA.

This chain uses TRBV13 with TRBJ2-1; no firm D call. With 6 bases removed from V and 6 bases from J, the gap between germline ends came to 9 bases. CDR3 length: 12 amino acids. Germline V CDR1 and CDR2: PRHDT, FYEKMQ (reference sequence). CDR3 sequence: CASSLPSNEQFF. DNA for the CDR3: TGTGCCAGCAGTCTCCCAAGCAATGAGCAGTTCTTC.

This clonotype occurred a few times. The V call is TRBV29-1, the J call TRBJ1-2; D not resolved. The CDR3 totals 13 residues. Germline V lookup: CDR1 SQVTM, CDR2 ANQGSEA. V gave up 0 bases and J gave up 6 bases, with 11 bases separating them. CDR3 residues: CSVEDGDTDGYTF. The CDR3 DNA is TGCAGCGTTGAAGATGGGGATACGGATGGCTACACCTTC.